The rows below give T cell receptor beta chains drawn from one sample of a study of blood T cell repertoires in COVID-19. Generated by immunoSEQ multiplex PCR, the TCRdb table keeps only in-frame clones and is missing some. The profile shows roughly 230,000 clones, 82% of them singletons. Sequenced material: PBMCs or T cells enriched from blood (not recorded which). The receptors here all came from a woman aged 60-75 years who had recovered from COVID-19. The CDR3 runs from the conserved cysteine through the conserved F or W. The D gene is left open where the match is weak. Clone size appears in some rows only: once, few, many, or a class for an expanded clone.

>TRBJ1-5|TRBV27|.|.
CASSSTGLSSQPQHF
TGTGCCAGCAGTTCTACAGGGCTTTCGAGTCAGCCCCAGCATTTT
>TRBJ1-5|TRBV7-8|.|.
CASSSQPYINQPQHF
TGTGCCAGCAGCTCACAACCGTACATCAATCAGCCCCAGCATTTT
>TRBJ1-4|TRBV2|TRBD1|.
CASTSQTGGVEKLFF
TGTGCCAGCACCTCGCAGACAGGGGGGGTGGAAAAACTGTTTTTT
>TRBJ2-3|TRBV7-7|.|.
CASSPTSGGTGTQYF
TGTGCCAGCAGCCCTACCAGCGGTGGCACCGGGACGCAGTATTTT
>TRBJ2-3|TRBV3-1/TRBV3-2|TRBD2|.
CASTRTSGGARDTQYF
TGTGCCAGCACTAGGACTAGCGGGGGGGCTAGAGATACGCAGTATTTT
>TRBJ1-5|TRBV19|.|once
CASRGGTGFNQPQHF
TGTGCCAGTAGGGGCGGGACCGGGTTTAATCAGCCCCAGCATTTT
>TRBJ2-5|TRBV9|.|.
CASSVKVGEVRETQYF
TGTGCCAGCAGCGTCAAAGTCGGGGAAGTCAGAGAGACCCAGTACTTC
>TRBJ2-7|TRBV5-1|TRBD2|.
CASSVAGGPYEQYF
TGCGCCAGCAGCGTAGCGGGAGGGCCGTACGAGCAGTACTTC
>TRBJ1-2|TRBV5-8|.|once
CASSFAQGSYGYTF
TGTGCCAGCAGCTTTGCTCAGGGTTCTTATGGCTACACCTTC
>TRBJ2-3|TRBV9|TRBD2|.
CASSVGPGERGSTDTQYF
TGTGCCAGCAGCGTAGGCCCGGGGGAGCGGGGGAGCACAGATACGCAGTATTTT
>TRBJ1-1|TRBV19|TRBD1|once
CASTPGQLNTEAFF
TGTGCCAGTACCCCGGGACAGCTGAACACTGAAGCTTTCTTT
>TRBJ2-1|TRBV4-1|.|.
CASSQGPETLFREQFF
TGCGCCAGCAGCCAGGGCCCCGAGACATTATTCCGTGAGCAGTTCTTC
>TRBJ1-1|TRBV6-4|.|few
CASDLARGLWDTEAFF
TGTGCCAGCGATTTGGCGCGCGGCCTGTGGGACACTGAAGCTTTCTTT
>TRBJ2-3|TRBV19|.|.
CASNQGLADTQYF
TGTGCCAGTAATCAGGGATTGGCAGATACGCAGTATTTT
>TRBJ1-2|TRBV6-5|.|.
CASSYGTANYGYTF
TGTGCCAGCAGTTACGGAACAGCAAACTATGGCTACACCTTC
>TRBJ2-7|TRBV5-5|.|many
CASSWGLSYEQYF
TGTGCCAGCAGCTGGGGGCTTTCCTACGAGCAGTACTTC